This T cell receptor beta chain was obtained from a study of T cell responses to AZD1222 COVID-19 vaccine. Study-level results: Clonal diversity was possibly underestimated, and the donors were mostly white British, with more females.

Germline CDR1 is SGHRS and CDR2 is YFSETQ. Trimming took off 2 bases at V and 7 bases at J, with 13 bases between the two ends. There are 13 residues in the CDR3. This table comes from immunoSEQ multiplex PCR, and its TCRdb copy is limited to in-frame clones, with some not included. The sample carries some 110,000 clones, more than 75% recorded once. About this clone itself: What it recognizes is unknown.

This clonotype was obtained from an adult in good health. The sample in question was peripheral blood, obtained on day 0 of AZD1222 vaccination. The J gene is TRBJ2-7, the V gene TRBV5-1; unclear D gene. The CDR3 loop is CASSFPASEEQYF. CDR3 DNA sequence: TGCGCCAGCAGCTTCCCCGCCTCGGAGGAGCAGTACTTC.